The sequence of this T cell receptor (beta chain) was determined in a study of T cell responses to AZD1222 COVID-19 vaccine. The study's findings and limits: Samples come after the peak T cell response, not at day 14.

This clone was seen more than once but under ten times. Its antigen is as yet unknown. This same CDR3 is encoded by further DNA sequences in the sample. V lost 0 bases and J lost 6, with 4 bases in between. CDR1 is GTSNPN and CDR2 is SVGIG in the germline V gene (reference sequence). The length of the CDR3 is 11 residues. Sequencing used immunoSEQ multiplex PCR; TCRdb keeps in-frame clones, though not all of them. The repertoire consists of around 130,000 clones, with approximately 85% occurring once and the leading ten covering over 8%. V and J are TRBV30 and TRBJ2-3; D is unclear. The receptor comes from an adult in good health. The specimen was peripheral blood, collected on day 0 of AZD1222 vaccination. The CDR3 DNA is TGTGCCTGGAGTGTGGGGGATACGCAGTATTTT. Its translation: CAWSVGDTQYF.